The 2 T cell receptor beta chains below were found in one sample sequenced in a study of T cells after yellow fever vaccination (dated by TCRdb to about 2019). Library preparation employed 5' RACE. Sequenced on an Illumina HiSeq 2500. The raw public reads went through TCRdb reprocessing: fastp at Q25, MiXCR clone calling, in-frame beta chains kept. Rows are combined by CDR3 protein, so each entry shows the most common genes and DNA. Within this sample are hundreds of thousands of distinct CDR3 sequences, with about 19% of them counted one time only. The ten largest clones represent 14% of the sample. According to the study, the label for this sample's treatment or condition signals: live attenuated yellow fever vaccine strain. The source material was PBMCs, sampled 15 days after the yellow fever booster vaccination. The receptors here all came from a man younger than 45 who received the YFV17D yellow fever vaccine.

Only a few counts were recorded for this clonotype. The V call is TRBV4-2, the J call TRBJ1-4; unclear D gene. CDR1 is LGHNA, CDR2 YNFKEQ, per germline. The V end lost 0 bases, the J end lost 10 bases, and 6 bases lay between the germline ends. This CDR3 has 12 amino acids. CDR3 region: CASSQDSGKLFF. DNA of the CDR3: TGTGCCAGCAGCCAAGACAGTGGAAAACTGTTTTTT.

This clonotype was counted many times. The chain recombines TRBV10-2 with TRBJ2-1, with D tentatively TRBD1 or TRBD2 (5 bases each). Germline V CDR1 and CDR2: WSHSY, SAAADI. The CDR3 loop spans 16 amino acids. V was clipped by 3 bases and J by 9 bases, with 21 bases between them. The CDR3 nucleotides read TGCGCCAGCAGTGATCCTTCCGGGACCAGGGTGGGTGAGCAGTTCTTC. Its protein is CASSDPSGTRVGEQFF.